The entry below describes one TCR beta chain. What it binds is unknown. The data derive from a study of T cells in localized non-small cell lung cancer. Study-level results: Only one tumor region was sequenced, so heterogeneity remains possible. Overall survival was longer when the density of T cells in the blood was higher. Uninvolved adjacent lung, not tumor, had the highest T cell clonality.

The V gene end was trimmed by 8 bases and the J gene end by 6 bases; junction bases not matched to a gene: 9. Germline CDR1 MNHGY, CDR2 SAAAGT. The CDR3 loop spans 15 amino acids. Here immunoSEQ multiplex PCR was the method, and the copy in TCRdb shows in-frame clones only, minus some. The data show 820 or so clones, with 24% seen just once and roughly 23% held by the top ten. This TCR was recovered from a woman aged 35-75 years with stage I squamous cell lung carcinoma. The sequences come from lung tumor tissue, collected before any cancer treatment. This sequence joins TRBV6-8 and TRBJ2-2, with TRBD1 matching 10 bases. The CDR3 region is CASQNAGTGAGELFF. Written as DNA, the CDR3 is TGTGCCAGCCAAAACGCCGGGACAGGGGCCGGGGAGCTGTTTTTT.